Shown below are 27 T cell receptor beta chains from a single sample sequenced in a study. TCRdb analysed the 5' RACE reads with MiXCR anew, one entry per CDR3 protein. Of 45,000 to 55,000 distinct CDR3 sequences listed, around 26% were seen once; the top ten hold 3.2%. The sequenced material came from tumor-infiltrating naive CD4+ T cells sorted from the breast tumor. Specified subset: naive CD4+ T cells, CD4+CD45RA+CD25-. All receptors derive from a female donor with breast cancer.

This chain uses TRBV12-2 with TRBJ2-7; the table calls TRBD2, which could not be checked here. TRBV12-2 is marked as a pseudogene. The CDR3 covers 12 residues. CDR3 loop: CASRFGPSEQYF. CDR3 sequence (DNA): TGTGCAAGTCGCTTCGGCCCATCCGAGCAGTACTTC.

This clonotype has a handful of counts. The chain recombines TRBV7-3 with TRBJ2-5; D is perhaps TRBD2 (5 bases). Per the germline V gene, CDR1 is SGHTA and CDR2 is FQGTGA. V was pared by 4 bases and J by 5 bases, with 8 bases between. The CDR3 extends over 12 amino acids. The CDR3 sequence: CASSSGGETQYF. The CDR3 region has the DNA TGTGCCAGCAGCTCTGGAGGCGAGACCCAGTACTTC.

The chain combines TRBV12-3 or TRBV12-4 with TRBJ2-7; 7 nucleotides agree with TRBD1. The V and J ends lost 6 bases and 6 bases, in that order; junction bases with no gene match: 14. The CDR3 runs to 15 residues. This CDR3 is CASRDSTGQTFEQYF. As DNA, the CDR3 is TGTGCCAGCAGAGACTCTACGGGACAGACTTTCGAGCAGTACTTC.

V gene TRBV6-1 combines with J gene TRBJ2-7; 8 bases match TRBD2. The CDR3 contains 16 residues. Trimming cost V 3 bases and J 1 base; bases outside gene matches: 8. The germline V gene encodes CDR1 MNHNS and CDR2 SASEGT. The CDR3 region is CASSDLAGLPSYEQYF. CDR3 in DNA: TGTGCCAGCAGTGATCTAGCGGGTCTCCCATCCTACGAGCAGTACTTC.

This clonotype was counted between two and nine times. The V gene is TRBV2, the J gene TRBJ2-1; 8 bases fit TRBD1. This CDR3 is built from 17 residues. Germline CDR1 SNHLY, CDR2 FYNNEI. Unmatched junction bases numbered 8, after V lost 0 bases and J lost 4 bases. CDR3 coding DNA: TGTGCCAGCAGTGAAGCGCTTCGGAGACAGGGGTACAATGAGCAGTTCTTC. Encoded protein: CASSEALRRQGYNEQFF.

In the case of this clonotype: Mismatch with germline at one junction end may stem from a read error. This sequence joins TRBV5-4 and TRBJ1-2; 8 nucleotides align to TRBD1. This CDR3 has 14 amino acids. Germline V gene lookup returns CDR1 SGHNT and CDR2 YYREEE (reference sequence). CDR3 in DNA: TGTTCCAGCAGCCTGGTGGGACAGGCCTATGGCTACCCCTTC. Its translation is CSSSLVGQAYGYPF.

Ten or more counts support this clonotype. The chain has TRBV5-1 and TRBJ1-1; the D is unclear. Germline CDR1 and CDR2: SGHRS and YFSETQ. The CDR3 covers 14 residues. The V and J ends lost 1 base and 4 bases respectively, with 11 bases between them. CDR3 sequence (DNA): TGCGCCAGCAGCTTGTCCCTCGCGGGCACTGAAGCTTTCTTT. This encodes CASSLSLAGTEAFF.

This chain's CDR3 is CASSPSWEAQYF. The CDR3 DNA reads TGTGCCAGCAGCCCCTCATGGGAGGCCCAGTACTTC. The gene calls are TRBV7-2 and TRBJ2-5; possibly TRBD2 for D (6 bases). This CDR3 contains 12 residues. Germline CDR1 SGHTA, CDR2 FQGNSA. Trimming stripped 5 bases from V and 9 bases from J, with 13 bases between.

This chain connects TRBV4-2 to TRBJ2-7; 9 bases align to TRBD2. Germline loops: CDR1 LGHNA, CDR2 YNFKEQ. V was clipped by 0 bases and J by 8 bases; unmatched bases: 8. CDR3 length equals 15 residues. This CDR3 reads CASSQDQDSGSKQYF. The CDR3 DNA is TGTGCCAGCAGCCAAGATCAGGATAGCGGGAGCAAGCAGTACTTC.

This CDR3 is CASSLTGTSLLGTDTQYF. In DNA form, the CDR3 reads TGTGCCAGCAGTTTAACCGGGACTAGCCTTCTCGGCACAGATACGCAGTATTTT. V is TRBV28 and J is TRBJ2-3, with TRBD2 identical over 9 bases. The CDR3 has 18 amino acids. CDR1 MDHEN and CDR2 SYDVKM come from the germline V gene. V dropped 2 bases and J dropped 1; count of bases not matched to a gene: 10.

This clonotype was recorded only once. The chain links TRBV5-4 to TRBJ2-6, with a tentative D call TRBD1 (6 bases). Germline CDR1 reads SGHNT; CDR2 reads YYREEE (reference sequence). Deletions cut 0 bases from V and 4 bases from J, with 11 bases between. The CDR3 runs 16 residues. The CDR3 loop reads CASSLGAGAGANVLTF. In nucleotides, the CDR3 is TGTGCCAGCAGCTTGGGGGCAGGGGCCGGGGCCAACGTCCTGACTTTC. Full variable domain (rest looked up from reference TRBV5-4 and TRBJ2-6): ETGVTQSPTHLIKTRGQQVTLRCSSQSGHNTVSWYQQALGQGPQFIFQYYREEENGRGNFPPRFSGLQFPNYSSELNVNALELDDSALYLCASSLGAGAGANVLTFGAGSRLTVL.

This CDR3 reads CASSLTRGLAGPNEQFF. For the CDR3, the DNA is TGTGCCAGCAGCTTAACACGGGGACTAGCGGGGCCGAATGAGCAGTTCTTC. This rearrangement joins TRBV5-6 to TRBJ2-1; 13 positions agree with TRBD2. V was pared by 2 bases and J by 7 bases, with 9 bases of the junction left unmatched. The CDR3 is 17 amino acids. CDR1 is SGHDT and CDR2 is YYEEEE in the germline V gene.

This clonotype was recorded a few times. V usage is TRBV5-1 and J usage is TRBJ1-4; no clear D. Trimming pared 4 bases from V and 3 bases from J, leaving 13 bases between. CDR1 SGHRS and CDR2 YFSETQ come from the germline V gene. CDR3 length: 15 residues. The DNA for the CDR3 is TGCGCCAGCAGCCCCTATGGGTCCTCTAATGAAAAACTGTTTTTT. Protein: CASSPYGSSNEKLFF. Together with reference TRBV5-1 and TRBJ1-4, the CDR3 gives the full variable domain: KAGVTQTPRYLIKTRGQQVTLSCSPISGHRSVSWYQQTPGQGLQFLFEYFSETQRNKGNFPGRFSGRQFSNSRSEMNVSTLELGDSALYLCASSPYGSSNEKLFFGSGTQLSVL.

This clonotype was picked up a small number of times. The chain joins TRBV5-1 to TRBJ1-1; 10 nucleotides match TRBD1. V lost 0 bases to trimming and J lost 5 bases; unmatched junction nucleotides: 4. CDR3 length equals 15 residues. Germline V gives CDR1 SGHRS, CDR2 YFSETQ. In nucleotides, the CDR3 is TGCGCCAGCAGCTTGGGACAGGGGGCGTTAACTGAAGCTTTCTTT. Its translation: CASSLGQGALTEAFF.

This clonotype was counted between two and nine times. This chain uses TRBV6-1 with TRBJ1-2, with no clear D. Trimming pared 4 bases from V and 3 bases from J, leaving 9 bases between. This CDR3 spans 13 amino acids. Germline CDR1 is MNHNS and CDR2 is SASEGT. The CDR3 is CASSVGGYYGYTF. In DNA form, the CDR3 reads TGTGCCAGCAGTGTAGGCGGATACTATGGCTACACCTTC.

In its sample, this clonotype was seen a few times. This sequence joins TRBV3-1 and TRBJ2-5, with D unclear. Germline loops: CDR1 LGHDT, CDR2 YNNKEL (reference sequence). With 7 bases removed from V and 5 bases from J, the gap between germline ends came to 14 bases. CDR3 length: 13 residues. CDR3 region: CASTDGTVETQYF. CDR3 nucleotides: TGTGCCAGCACTGACGGTACGGTGGAGACCCAGTACTTC.

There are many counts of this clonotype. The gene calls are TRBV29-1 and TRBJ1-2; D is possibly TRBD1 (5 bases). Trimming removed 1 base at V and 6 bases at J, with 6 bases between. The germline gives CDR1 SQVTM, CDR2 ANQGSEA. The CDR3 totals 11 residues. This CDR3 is CSVEGGDGYTF. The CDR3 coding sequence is TGCAGCGTTGAAGGGGGCGATGGCTACACCTTC.

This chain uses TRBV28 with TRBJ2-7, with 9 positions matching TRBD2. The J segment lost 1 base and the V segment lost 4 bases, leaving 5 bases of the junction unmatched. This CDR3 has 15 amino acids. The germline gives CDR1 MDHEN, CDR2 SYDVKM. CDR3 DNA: TGTGCCAGCAGTTCAACTAGCGGGCCATCCTACGAGCAGTACTTC. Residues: CASSSTSGPSYEQYF.

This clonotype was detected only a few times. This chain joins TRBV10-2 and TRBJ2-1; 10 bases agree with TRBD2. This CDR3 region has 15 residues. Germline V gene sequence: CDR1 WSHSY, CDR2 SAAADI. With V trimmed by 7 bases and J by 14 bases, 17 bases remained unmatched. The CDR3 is CASTEGYLAGEFKFF. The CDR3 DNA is TGCGCCAGCACCGAAGGTTACCTAGCGGGAGAGTTTAAGTTCTTC.

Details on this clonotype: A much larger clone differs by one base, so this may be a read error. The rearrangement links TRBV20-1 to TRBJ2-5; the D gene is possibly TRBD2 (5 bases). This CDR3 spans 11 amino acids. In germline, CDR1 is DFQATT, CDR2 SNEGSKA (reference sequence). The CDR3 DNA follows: TGCAGTGCGAAAGATAGGGAGACCCGGTACTTC. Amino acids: CSAKDRETRYF.

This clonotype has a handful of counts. For the CDR3, the DNA is TGTGCCAGCAGCTTCGTGGACAGCTCCTACGAGCAGTACTTC. Translated, it gives CASSFVDSSYEQYF. The chain couples TRBV11-2 to TRBJ2-7; a weak D match, TRBD1 (6 bases). V lost 3 bases to trimming and J lost 0 bases, with 9 bases between them. The germline V gene has CDR1 SGHAT and CDR2 FQNNGV. This CDR3 contains 14 residues. Supplemented by reference TRBV11-2 and TRBJ2-7, the full variable domain reads EAGVAQSPRYKIIEKRQSVAFWCNPISGHATLYWYQQILGQGPKLLIQFQNNGVVDDSQLPKDRFSAERLKGVDSTLKIQPAKLEDSAVYLCASSFVDSSYEQYFGPGTRLTVT.

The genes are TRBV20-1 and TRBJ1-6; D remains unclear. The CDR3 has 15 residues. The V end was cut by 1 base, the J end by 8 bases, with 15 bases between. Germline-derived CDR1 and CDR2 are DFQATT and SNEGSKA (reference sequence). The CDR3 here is CSARAGQALHSPLHF. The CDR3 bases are TGCAGTGCTAGAGCCGGGCAGGCCCTTCATTCACCCCTCCACTTT.

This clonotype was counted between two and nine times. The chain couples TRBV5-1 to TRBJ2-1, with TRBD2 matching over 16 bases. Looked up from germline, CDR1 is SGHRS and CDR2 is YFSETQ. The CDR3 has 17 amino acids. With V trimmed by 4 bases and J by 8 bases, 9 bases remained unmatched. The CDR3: CASSPIPGLAGGYEQFF. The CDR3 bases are TGCGCCAGCAGCCCTATACCGGGACTAGCGGGAGGGTATGAGCAGTTCTTC.

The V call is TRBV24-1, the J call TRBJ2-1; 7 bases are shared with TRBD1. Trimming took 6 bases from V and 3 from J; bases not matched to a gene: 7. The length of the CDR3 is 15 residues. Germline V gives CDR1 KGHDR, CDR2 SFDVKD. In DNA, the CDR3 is TGTGCCACCAGTTTAGGGGGCGTTGGCTACAATGAGCAGTTCTTC. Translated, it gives CATSLGGVGYNEQFF.

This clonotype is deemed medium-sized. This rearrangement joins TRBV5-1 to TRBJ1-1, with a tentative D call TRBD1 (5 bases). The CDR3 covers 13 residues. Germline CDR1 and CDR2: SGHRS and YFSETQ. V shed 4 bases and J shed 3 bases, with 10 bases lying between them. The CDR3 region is CASSTQGDTEAFF. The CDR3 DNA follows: TGCGCCAGCAGCACACAAGGGGACACTGAAGCTTTCTTT.

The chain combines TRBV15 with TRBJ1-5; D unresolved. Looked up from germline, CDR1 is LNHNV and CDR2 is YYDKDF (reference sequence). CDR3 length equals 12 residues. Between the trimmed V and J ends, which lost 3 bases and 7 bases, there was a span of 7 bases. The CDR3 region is CATSSPPQPQHF. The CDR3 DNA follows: TGTGCCACCAGCAGCCCCCCCCAGCCCCAGCATTTT.

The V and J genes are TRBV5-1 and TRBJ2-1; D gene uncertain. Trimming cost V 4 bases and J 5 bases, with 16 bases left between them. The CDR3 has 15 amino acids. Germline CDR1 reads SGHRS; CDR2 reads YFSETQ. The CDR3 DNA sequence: TGCGCCAGCAGCCGCCTAGGACCGGATAACAATGAGCAGTTCTTC. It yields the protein CASSRLGPDNNEQFF.